Listed here are 11 T cell receptor beta chains from one sample, sequenced in a study of blood T cells in healthy people across ages. A J-beta primer mix and a sample-barcoded 5' primer were used in a second PCR of roughly 6 to 12 cycles. TCRdb reprocessed the 5' RACE reads with MiXCR, giving one entry per CDR3 protein. The repertoire consists of roughly 680,000 distinct CDR3 sequences, with around 52% occurring once and the leading ten covering 13%. Sequenced: blood. The receptors were gathered from a woman older than 75 in good health.

This chain joins TRBV5-6 and TRBJ2-3; D is ambiguous. The CDR3 is 16 amino acids. Germline V gene lookup returns CDR1 SGHDT and CDR2 YYEEEE. The germline V and J ends were trimmed by 0 bases and 5 bases, with 16 bases remaining between them. CDR3 coding DNA: TGTGCCAGCAGCTTGGAGACCGACTTACAAAAAGATACGCAGTATTTT. Its translation is CASSLETDLQKDTQYF.

As for this clonotype: A clone one base away is much larger, so this may be a read error. The chain is built from TRBV27 and TRBJ2-2, with D tentatively TRBD2 (5 bases). The V and J ends lost 7 bases and 4 bases respectively, with 16 bases between them. The CDR3 has 15 amino acids. Germline assignment: CDR1 MNHEY and CDR2 SMNVEV (reference sequence). The DNA of the CDR3 is TGTGCCAGCACCGCCGGGGAAATGGGCACCGGGGAGCTGTTTTTT. It encodes CASTAGEMGTGELFF.

This clonotype was counted only a few times. The V and J genes are TRBV20-1 and TRBJ2-7, with TRBD2 as a possible D gene (6 bases). Between the trimmed V and J ends, which lost 6 bases and 3 bases, there was a span of 15 bases. This CDR3 is built from 13 residues. Per germline, CDR1 DFQATT and CDR2 SNEGSKA (reference sequence). In DNA, the CDR3 is TGCAGTGCAACTGGGACTTCCAACTACGAGCAGTACTTC. Translating it yields CSATGTSNYEQYF.

This clonotype showed up many times. The chain joins TRBV20-1 to TRBJ2-7; TRBD2 aligns across 7 bases. The length of the CDR3 is 13 residues. Germline assignment: CDR1 DFQATT and CDR2 SNEGSKA (reference sequence). V lost 7 bases and J lost 5; bases outside the gene matches: 11. Here the CDR3 DNA reads TGCAGTGGATCAGAGGCGGGGGTCAACGAGCAGTACTTC. Amino acids: CSGSEAGVNEQYF.

This clonotype was seen many times. The rearrangement joins TRBV28 to TRBJ1-2; 8 nucleotides align to TRBD1. The V gene's germline CDR1 is MDHEN and CDR2 SYDVKM. Trimming cost V 5 bases and J 3 bases; bases outside gene matches: 11. The CDR3 extends over 16 amino acids. CDR3 DNA: TGTGCCAGCAGTCGGACAGGGCGCCCCGTTGACTATGGCTACACCTTC. Residues: CASSRTGRPVDYGYTF.

This clonotype appeared many times. V is TRBV6-1 and J is TRBJ2-7, with TRBD1 matching over 8 bases. CDR3 length: 14 residues. Germline CDR1 MNHNS, CDR2 SASEGT. The V segment lost 4 bases and the J segment 5 bases; nucleotides outside the gene matches: 7. CDR3 bases: TGTGCCAGCAGTGTTGGACAGGGTAGGAACGAGCAGTACTTC. It translates to CASSVGQGRNEQYF.

This clonotype was seen at least ten times. This chain uses TRBV28 with TRBJ2-7, with D hard to call. The V end lost 3 bases, the J end lost 5 bases, and 11 bases lay between the germline ends. Germline-derived CDR1 and CDR2 are MDHEN and SYDVKM. This CDR3 is 13 amino acids long. The CDR3 protein is CASSFRPVDEQYF. The CDR3 region has the DNA TGTGCCAGCAGTTTCCGGCCTGTGGACGAGCAGTACTTC.

The chain carries TRBV20-1 and TRBJ2-3, with TRBD1 identical over 9 bases. V was clipped by 0 bases and J by 3 bases; unmatched bases: 1. This CDR3 spans 14 amino acids. CDR1 DFQATT and CDR2 SNEGSKA come from the germline V gene (reference sequence). The CDR3 sequence is CSAREDRGTDTQYF. In nucleotides, the CDR3 is TGCAGTGCTAGAGAGGACAGGGGAACAGATACGCAGTATTTT.

J is TRBJ2-3 and V is TRBV6-1, with TRBD2 identical over 7 bases. CDR3 length: 17 residues. Germline V CDR1 and CDR2: MNHNS, SASEGT. V was clipped by 4 bases and J by 4 bases; unmatched bases: 14. The DNA for the CDR3 is TGTGCCAGCAGTGGGGGCGGGGGTGGTGGATTTTCAGATACGCAGTATTTT. Translating gives CASSGGGGGGFSDTQYF.

The chain joins TRBV20-1 to TRBJ2-3, with 14 bases identical to TRBD2. The CDR3 covers 16 residues. The J segment lost 5 bases and the V segment lost 6 bases, leaving 10 bases of the junction unmatched. Germline loops: CDR1 DFQATT, CDR2 SNEGSKA (reference sequence). The chain's CDR3 is CSANGLAGGSGDTQYF. CDR3 sequence (DNA): TGCAGTGCCAACGGACTAGCGGGGGGCTCCGGAGATACGCAGTATTTT.

The rearrangement uses TRBV6-6 and TRBJ1-5, with D possibly being TRBD1 (5 bases). Germline values: CDR1 MNHNY, CDR2 SVGAGI (reference sequence). The CDR3 is 12 amino acids. V was shortened by 4 bases and J by 11 bases, with 12 bases between the two germline ends. The CDR3 here is CASSSGQGAQHF. DNA for the CDR3: TGTGCCAGCAGTTCGGGGCAAGGGGCCCAGCATTTT.